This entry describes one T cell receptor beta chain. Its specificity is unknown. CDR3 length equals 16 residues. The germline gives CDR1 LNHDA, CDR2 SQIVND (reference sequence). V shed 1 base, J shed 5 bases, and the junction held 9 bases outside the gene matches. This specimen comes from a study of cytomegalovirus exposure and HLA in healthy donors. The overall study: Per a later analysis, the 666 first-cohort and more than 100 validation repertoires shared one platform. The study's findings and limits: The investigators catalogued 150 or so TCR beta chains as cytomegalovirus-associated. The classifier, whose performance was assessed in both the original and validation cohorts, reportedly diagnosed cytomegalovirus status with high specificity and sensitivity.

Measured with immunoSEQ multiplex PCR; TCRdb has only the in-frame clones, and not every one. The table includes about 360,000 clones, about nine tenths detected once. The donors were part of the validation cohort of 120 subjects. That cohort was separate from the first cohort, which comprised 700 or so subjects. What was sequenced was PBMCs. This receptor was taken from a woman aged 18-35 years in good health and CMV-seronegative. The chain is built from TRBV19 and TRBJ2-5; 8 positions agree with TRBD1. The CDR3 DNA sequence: TGTGCCAGTAGTATAGTGGCAGGGGGCGTCTTGGAGACCCAGTACTTC. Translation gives CASSIVAGGVLETQYF.